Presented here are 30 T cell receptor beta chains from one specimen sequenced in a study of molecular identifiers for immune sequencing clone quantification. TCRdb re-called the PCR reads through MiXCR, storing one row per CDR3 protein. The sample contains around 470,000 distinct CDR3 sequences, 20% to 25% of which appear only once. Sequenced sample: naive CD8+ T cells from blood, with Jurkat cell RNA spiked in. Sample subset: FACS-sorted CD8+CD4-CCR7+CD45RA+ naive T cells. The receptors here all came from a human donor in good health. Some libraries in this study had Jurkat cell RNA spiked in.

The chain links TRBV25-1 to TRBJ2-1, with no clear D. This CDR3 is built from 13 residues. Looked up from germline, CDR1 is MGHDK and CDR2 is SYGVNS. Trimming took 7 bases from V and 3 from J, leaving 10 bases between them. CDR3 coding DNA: TGTGCCAGCACCTGGCAGGACTACAATGAGCAGTTCTTC. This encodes CASTWQDYNEQFF.

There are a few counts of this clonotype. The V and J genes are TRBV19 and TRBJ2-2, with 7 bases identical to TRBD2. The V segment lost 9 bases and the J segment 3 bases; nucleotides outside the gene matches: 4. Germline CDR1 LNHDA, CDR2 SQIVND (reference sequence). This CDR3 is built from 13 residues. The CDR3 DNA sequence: TGTGCCAGCGGACTAGTCTACACCGGGGAGCTGTTTTTT. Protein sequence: CASGLVYTGELFF.

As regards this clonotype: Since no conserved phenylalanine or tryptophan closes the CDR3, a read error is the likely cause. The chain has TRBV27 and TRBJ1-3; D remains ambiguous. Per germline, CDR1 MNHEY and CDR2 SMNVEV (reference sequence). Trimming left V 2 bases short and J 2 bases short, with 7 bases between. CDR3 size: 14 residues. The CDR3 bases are TGTGCCAGCAGTTTAGGGGTACCTGGAAACACCATATATCTT. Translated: CASSLGVPGNTIYL.

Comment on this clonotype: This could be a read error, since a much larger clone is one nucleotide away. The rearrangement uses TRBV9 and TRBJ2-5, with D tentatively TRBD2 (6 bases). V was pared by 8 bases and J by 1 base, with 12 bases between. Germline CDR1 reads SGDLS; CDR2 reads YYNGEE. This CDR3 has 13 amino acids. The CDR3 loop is CASGNGSQETQYF. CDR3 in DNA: TGTGCCAGTGGTAACGGGAGCCAAGAGACCCAGTACTTC.

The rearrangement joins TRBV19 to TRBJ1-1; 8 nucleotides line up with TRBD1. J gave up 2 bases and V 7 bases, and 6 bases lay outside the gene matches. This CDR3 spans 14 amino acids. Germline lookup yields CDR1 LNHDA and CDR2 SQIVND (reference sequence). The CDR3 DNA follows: TGTGCCAGTATGGTCAGGGGGCACAACACTGAAGCTTTCTTT. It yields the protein CASMVRGHNTEAFF.

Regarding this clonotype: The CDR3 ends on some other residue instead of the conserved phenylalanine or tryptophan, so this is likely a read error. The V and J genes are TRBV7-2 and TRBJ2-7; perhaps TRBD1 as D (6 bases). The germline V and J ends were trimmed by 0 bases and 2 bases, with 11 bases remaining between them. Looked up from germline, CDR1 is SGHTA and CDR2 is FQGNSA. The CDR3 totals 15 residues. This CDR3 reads CASSLALGAPYEQYS. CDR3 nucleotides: TGTGCCAGCAGCTTAGCGTTGGGGGCCCCCTACGAGCAGTACTCC.

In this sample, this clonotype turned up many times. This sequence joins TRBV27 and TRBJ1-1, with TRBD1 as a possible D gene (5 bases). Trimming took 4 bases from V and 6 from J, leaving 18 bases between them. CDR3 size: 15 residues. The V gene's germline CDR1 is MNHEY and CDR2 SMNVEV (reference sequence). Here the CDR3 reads CASSSAGTPRAEAFF. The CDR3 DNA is TGTGCCAGCAGTTCAGCCGGGACCCCTCGCGCTGAAGCTTTCTTT.

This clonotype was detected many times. CDR3 sequence (DNA): TGTGCCAGCAGCCCTCCTAGGGCGGGGTATTCTGGAAACACCATATATTTT. Translating it yields CASSPPRAGYSGNTIYF. The rearrangement links TRBV7-2 to TRBJ1-3; no clear D. From germline, CDR1 is SGHTA and CDR2 FQGNSA. The CDR3 totals 17 residues. Trimming left V 5 bases short and J 1 base short, with 18 bases between.

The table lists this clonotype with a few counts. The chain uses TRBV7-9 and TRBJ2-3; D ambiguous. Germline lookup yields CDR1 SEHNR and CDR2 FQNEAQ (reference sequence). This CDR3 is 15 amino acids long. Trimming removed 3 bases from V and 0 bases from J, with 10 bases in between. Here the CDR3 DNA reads TGTGCCAGCAGCTTGGGATTTCATAGCACAGATACGCAGTATTTT. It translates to CASSLGFHSTDTQYF.

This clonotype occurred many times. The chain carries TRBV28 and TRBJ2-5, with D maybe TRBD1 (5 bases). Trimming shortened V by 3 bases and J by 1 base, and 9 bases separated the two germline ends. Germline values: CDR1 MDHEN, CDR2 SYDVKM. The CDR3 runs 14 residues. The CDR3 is CASSFRQLQETQYF. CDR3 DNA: TGTGCCAGCAGTTTCAGACAGCTCCAAGAGACCCAGTACTTC.

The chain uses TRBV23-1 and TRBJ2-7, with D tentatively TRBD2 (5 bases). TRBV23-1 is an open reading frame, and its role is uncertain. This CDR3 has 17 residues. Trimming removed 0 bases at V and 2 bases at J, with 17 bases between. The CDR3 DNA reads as TGCGCCAGCAGTCAATCACCCCCCAGGCGGGCTGCCTACGAGCAGTACTTC. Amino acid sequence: CASSQSPPRRAAYEQYF.

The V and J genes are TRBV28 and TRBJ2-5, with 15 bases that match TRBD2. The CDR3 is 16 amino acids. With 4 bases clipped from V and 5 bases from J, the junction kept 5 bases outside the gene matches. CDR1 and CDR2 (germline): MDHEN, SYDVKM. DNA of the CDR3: TGTGCCAGCAGTTGGACTAGCGGGAGGGCCCGTGAGACCCAGTACTTC. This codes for CASSWTSGRARETQYF.

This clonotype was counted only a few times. The CDR3 sequence: CASSFVTGRDPEAFF. CDR3 in DNA: TGTGCCAGCAGCTTTGTTACTGGCAGGGACCCTGAAGCTTTCTTT. The chain carries TRBV5-5 and TRBJ1-1; D may be TRBD1 (5 bases). Trimming removed 2 bases at V and 6 bases at J, with 17 bases between. Germline loops: CDR1 SGHKS, CDR2 YYEKEE (reference sequence). The CDR3 is 15 amino acids.

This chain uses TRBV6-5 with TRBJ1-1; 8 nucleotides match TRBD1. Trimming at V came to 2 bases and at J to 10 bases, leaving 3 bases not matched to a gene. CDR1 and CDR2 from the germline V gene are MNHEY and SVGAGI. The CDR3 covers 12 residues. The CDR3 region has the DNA TGTGCCAGCAGTTACCCGGACAGGGTAGCTTTCTTT. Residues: CASSYPDRVAFF.

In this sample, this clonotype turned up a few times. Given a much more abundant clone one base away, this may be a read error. CDR3 in amino acids: CASSSGHYEVTEAFF. The CDR3, as DNA: TGTGCCAGCAGTTCGGGTCACTATGAAGTCACTGAAGCTTTCTTT. The V and J genes are TRBV6-2 or TRBV6-3 and TRBJ1-1, with D unclear. V lost 4 bases and J 4 bases, leaving 16 bases between the germline ends. The CDR3 loop spans 15 amino acids. Germline-derived CDR1 and CDR2 are MNHEY and SVGEGT.

The CDR3 loop reads CASIFDGGQETQYF. CDR3 bases: TGTGCCAGCATTTTTGACGGGGGCCAAGAGACCCAGTACTTC. This chain connects TRBV28 to TRBJ2-5; D might be TRBD2 (6 bases). Trimming took off 7 bases at V and 1 base at J, with 13 bases between the two ends. CDR3 length equals 14 residues. The germline gives CDR1 MDHEN, CDR2 SYDVKM.

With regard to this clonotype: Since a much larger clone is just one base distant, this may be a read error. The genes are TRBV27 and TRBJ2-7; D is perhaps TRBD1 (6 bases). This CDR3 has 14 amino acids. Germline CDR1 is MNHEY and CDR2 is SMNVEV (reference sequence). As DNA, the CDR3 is TGTACCAGCAGTTTAGGGGGTCTTGCCTACGAGCAGTACTTC. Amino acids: CTSSLGGLAYEQYF.

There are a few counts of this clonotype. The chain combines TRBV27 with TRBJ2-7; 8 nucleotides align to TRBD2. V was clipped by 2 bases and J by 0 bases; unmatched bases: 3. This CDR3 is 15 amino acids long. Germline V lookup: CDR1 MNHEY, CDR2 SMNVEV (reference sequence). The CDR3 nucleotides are TGTGCCAGCAGTTTAGCGGGGGGCCCCTCCTACGAGCAGTACTTC. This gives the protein CASSLAGGPSYEQYF.

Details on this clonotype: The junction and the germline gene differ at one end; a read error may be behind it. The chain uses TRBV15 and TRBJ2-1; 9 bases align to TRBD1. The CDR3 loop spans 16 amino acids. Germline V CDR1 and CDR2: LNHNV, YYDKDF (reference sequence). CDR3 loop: CAASSYQGQGSHEQFF. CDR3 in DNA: TGTGCCGCCAGCAGCTACCAAGGACAGGGGTCCCATGAGCAGTTCTTC.

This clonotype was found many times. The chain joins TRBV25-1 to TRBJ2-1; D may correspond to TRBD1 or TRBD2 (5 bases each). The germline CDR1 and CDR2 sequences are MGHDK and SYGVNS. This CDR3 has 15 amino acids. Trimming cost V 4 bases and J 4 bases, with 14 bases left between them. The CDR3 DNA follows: TGTGCCAGCAGTGGGGGGTCGGAGTGGTACAATGAGCAGTTCTTC. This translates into CASSGGSEWYNEQFF.

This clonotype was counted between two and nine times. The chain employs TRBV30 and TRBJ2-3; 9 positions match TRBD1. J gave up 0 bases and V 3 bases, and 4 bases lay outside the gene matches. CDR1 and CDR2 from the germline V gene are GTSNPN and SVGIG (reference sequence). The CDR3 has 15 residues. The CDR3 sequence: CAWSGQGRSTDTQYF. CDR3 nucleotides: TGTGCCTGGAGCGGACAGGGGCGAAGCACAGATACGCAGTATTTT.

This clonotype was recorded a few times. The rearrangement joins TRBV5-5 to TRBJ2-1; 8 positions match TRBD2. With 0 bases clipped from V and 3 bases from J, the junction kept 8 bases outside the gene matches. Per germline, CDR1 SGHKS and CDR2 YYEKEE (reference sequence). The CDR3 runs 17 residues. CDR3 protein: CASSLAGGGSYYNEQFF. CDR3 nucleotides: TGTGCCAGCAGCTTGGCCGGGGGGGGGTCGTACTACAATGAGCAGTTCTTC. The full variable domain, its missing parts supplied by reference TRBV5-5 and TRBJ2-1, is DAGVTQSPTHLIKTRGQQVTLRCSPISGHKSVSWYQQVLGQGPQFIFQYYEKEERGRGNFPDRFSARQFPNYSSELNVNALLLGDSALYLCASSLAGGGSYYNEQFFGPGTRLTVL.

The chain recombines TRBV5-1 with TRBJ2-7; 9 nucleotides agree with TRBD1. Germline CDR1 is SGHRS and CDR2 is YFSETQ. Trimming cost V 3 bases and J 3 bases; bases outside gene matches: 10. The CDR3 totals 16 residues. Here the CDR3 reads CASSSGDRGCYYEQYF. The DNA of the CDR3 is TGCGCCAGCAGCTCCGGAGACAGGGGGTGTTACTACGAGCAGTACTTC.

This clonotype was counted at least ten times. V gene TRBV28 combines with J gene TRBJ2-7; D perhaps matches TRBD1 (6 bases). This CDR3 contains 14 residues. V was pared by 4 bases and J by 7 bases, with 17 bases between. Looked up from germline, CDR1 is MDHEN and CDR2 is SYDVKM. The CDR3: CASSSTKTGREQYF. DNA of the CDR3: TGTGCCAGCAGTTCAACCAAGACAGGCCGTGAGCAGTACTTC.

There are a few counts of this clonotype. The CDR3 DNA reads TGTGCCAGCAGTCCTGACACCTTCTCTGGGGCCAACGTCCTGACTTTC. Protein: CASSPDTFSGANVLTF. The rearrangement links TRBV27 to TRBJ2-6; no clear D. Germline V gene data show CDR1 as MNHEY and CDR2 as SMNVEV (reference sequence). V was pared by 5 bases and J by 0 bases, with 11 bases between. This CDR3 is built from 16 residues.

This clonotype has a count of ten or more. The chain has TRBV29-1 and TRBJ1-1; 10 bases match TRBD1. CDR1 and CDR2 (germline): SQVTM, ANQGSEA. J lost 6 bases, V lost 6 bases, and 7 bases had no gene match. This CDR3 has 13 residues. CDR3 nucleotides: TGCAGCGTCGGGACAGGGGAACGTGCTGAAGCTTTCTTT. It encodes CSVGTGERAEAFF.

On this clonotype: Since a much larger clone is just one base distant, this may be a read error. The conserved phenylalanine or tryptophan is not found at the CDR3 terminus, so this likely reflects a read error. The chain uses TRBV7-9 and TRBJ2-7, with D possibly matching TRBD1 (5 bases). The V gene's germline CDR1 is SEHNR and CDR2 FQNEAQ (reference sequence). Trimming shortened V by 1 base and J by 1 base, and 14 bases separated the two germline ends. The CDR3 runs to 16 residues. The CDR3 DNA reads TGTGCCAGCAGCTTAGTAGGGGTAGGAGCATCCTACGAGCAGTACCTC. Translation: CASSLVGVGASYEQYL.

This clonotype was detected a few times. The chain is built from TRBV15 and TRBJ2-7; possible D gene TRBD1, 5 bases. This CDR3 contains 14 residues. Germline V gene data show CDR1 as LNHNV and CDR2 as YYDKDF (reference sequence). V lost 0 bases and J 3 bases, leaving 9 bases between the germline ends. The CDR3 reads CATSRDRRDYEQYF. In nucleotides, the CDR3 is TGTGCCACCAGCAGAGATCGCAGGGACTACGAGCAGTACTTC.

The CDR3 loop is CASSSLAGGFTDTQYF. CDR3 bases: TGTGCCAGCAGCTCCTTAGCGGGGGGGTTCACAGATACGCAGTATTTT. The chain recombines TRBV11-2 with TRBJ2-3; TRBD2 matches at 11 bases. Germline lookup yields CDR1 SGHAT and CDR2 FQNNGV. This CDR3 contains 16 residues. V lost 4 bases and J lost 2; bases outside the gene matches: 5.

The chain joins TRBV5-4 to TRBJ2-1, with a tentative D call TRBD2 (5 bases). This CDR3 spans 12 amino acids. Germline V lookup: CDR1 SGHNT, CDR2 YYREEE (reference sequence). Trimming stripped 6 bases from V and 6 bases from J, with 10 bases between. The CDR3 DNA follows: TGTGCCAGCATCATCGAGGGCAATGAGCAGTTCTTC. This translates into CASIIEGNEQFF.